This note documents a single T cell receptor beta chain sequence. The sample originates from a study of blood T cell repertoires in COVID-19. The repertoire was sequenced with immunoSEQ multiplex PCR; TCRdb's copy has only in-frame clones and lacks some. The sample lists about 500,000 clones, roughly 87% occurring once. Cohort 3 donors counted as recovered after two negative PCRs, clearance, or resolved symptoms. The CDR3 length is 13 residues. Per the germline V gene, CDR1 is MNHEY and CDR2 is SVGAGI. V lost 4 bases, J lost 5 bases, and 6 bases lay in between. The sequence was collected from a woman aged 18-30 years who had recovered from COVID-19. Sequenced: PBMCs or T cells enriched from blood (not recorded which). The V call is TRBV6-5, the J call TRBJ2-6; D is undetermined. The CDR3 protein is CASSFTWANVLTF. In nucleotides, the CDR3 is TGTGCCAGCAGTTTTACATGGGCCAACGTCCTGACTTTC.